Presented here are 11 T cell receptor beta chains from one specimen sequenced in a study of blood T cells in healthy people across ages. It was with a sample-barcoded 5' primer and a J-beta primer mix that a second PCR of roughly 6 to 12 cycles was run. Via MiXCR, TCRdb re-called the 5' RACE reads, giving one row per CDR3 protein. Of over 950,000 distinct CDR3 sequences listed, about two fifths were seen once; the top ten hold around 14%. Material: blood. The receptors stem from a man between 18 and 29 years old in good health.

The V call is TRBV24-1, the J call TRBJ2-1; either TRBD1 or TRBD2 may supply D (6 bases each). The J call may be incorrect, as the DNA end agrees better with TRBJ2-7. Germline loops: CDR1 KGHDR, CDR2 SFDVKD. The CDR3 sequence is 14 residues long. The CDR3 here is CATSGLMGGNEQYF. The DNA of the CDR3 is TGTGCCACCAGTGGTCTGATGGGGGGCAATGAGCAGTACTTC.

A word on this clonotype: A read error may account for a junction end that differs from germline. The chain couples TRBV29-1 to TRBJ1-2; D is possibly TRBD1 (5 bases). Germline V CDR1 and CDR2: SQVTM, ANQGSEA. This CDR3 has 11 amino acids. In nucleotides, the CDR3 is TGCAGCGTTGGAAGGGGCCATGGCTGCACCTTC. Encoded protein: CSVGRGHGCTF.

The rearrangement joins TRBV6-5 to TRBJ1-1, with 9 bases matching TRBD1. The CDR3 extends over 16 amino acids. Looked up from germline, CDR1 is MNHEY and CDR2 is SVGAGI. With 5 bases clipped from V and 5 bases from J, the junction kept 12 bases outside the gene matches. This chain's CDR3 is CASSQGQGHWGTEAFF. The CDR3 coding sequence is TGTGCCAGCAGTCAGGGACAGGGCCATTGGGGGACTGAAGCTTTCTTT.

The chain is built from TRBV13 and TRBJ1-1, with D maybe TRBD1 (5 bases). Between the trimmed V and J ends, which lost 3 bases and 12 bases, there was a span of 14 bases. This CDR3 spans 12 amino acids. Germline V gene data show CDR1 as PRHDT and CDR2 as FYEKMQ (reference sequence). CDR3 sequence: CASSFGTADTFF. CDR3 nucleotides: TGTGCCAGCAGCTTTGGGACGGCGGACACTTTCTTT.

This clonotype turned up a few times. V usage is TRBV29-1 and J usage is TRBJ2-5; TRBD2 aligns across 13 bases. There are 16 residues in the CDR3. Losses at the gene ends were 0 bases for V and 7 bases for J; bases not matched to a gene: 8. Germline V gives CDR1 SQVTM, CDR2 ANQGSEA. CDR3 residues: CSVEEPTSGGSWTQYF. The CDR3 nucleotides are TGCAGCGTTGAAGAACCGACTAGCGGGGGGTCCTGGACCCAGTACTTC. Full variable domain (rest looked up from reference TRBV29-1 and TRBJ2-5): SAVISQKPSRDICQRGTSLTIQCQVDSQVTMMFWYRQQPGQSLTLIATANQGSEATYESGFVIDKFPISRPNLTFSTLTVSNMSPEDSSIYLCSVEEPTSGGSWTQYFGPGTRLLVL.

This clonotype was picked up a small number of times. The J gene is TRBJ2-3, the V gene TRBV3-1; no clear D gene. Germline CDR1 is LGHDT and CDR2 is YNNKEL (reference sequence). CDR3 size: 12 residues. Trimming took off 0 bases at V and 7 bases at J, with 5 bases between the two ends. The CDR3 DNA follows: TGTGCCAGCAGCCAAGAGATTTATACGCAGTATTTT. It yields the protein CASSQEIYTQYF.

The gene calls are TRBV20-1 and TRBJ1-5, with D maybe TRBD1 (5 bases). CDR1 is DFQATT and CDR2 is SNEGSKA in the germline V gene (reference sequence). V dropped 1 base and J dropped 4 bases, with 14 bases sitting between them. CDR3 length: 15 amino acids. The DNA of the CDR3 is TGCAGTGCTAGAGGGCCGGGACGTTCTAATCAGCCCCAGCATTTT. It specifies CSARGPGRSNQPQHF.

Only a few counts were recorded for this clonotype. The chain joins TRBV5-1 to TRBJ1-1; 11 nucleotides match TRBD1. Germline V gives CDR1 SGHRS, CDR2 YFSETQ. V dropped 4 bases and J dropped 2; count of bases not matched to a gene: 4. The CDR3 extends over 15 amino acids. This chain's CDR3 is CASSRTGGVNTEAFF. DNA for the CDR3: TGCGCCAGCAGCCGGACAGGGGGCGTAAACACTGAAGCTTTCTTT.

The CDR3 nucleotides are TGTGCCAGCAGCCCCTACTCGACAGAAACAGATACGCAGTATTTT. Its translation is CASSPYSTETDTQYF. The rearrangement uses TRBV7-8 and TRBJ2-3; perhaps TRBD1 as D (5 bases). Germline CDR1 reads SGHVS; CDR2 reads FQNEAQ. The ends were cut back, 5 bases at V and 3 bases at J, with 15 bases in the middle. The CDR3 consists of 15 residues.

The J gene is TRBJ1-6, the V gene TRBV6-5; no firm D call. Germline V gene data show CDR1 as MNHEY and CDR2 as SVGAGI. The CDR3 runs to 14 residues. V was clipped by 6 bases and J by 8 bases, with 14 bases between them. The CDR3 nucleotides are TGTGCCAGCAGGTACAGCGGCTCAGATTCACCCCTCCACTTT. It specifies CASRYSGSDSPLHF.

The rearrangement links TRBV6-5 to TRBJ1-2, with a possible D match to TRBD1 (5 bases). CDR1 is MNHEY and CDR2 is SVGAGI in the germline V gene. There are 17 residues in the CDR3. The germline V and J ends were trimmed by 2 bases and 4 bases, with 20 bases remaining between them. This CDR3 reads CASSYKRGGWAVYGYTF. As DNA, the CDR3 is TGTGCCAGCAGTTACAAACGGGGCGGGTGGGCTGTCTATGGCTACACCTTC.